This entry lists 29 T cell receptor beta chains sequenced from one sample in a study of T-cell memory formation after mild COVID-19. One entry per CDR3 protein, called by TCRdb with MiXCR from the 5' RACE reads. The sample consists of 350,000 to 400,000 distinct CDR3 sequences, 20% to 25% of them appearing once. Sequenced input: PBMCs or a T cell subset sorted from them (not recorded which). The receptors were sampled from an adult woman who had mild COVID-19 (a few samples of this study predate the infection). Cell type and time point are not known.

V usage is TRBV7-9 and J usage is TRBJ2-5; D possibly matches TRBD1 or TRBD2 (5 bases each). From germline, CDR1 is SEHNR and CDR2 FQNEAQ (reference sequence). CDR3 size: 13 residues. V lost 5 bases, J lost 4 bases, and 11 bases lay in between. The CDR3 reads CASSRQRGETQYF. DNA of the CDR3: TGTGCCAGCAGCCGCCAGAGGGGAGAGACCCAGTACTTC.

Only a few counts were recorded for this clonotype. CDR3 in DNA: TGTGCCAGCAGCCTGGGACAGCCTAACGTAGTTGAAGCTTTCTTT. This codes for CASSLGQPNVVEAFF. The J gene is TRBJ1-1, the V gene TRBV3-1, with TRBD1 matching over 7 bases. CDR3 length: 15 amino acids. V shed 4 bases and J 7 bases; nucleotides not matched to a gene: 12. CDR1 is LGHDT and CDR2 is YNNKEL in the germline V gene (reference sequence).

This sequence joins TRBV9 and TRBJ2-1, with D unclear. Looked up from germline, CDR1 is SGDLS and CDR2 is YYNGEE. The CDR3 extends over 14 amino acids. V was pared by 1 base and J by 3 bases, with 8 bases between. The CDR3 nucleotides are TGTGCCAGCAGCGTACGAACAAACTACAATGAGCAGTTCTTC. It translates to CASSVRTNYNEQFF.

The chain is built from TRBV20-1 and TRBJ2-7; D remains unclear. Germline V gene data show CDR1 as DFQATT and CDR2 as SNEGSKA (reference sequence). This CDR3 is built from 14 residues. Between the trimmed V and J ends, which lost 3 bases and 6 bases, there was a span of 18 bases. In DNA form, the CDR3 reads TGCAGTGCTAGCAGGTCCGGTCCTAGGTCCGAGCAGTACTTC. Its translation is CSASRSGPRSEQYF.

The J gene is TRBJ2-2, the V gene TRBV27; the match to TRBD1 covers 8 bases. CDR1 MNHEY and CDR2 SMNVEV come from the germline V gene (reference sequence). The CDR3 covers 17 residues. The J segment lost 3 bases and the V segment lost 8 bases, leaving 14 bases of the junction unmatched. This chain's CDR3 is CASRTTSGTGHTGELFF. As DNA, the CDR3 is TGTGCCAGCCGTACCACCTCCGGGACAGGTCACACCGGGGAGCTGTTTTTT.

For the CDR3, the DNA is TGTGCCAGCAGCTCCCTCCCTGGCTCTGGGGCCAACGTCCTGACTTTC. Its translation: CASSSLPGSGANVLTF. The chain couples TRBV7-2 to TRBJ2-6; D remains unclear. The CDR3 is 16 amino acids. Per the germline V gene, CDR1 is SGHTA and CDR2 is FQGNSA. The V end lost 4 bases, the J end lost 0 bases, and 10 bases lay between the germline ends.

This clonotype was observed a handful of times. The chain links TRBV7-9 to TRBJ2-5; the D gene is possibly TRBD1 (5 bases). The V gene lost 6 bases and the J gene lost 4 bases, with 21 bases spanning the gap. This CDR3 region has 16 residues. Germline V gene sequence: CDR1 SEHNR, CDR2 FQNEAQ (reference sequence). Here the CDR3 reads CASRISGMSLPETQYF. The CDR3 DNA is TGTGCCAGCAGGATCTCAGGGATGAGCCTCCCAGAGACCCAGTACTTC. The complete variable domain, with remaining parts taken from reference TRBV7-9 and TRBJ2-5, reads DTGVSQNPRHKITKRGQNVTFRCDPISEHNRLYWYRQTLGQGPEFLTYFQNEAQLEKSRLLSDRFSAERPKGSFSTLEIQRTEQGDSAMYLCASRISGMSLPETQYFGPGTRLLVL.

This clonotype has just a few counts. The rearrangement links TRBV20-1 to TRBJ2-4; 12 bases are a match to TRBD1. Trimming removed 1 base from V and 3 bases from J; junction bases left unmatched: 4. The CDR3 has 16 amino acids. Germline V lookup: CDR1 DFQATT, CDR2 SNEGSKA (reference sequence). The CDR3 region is CSARGGTGGYKNIQYF. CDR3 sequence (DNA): TGCAGTGCTAGAGGTGGGACAGGGGGCTACAAAAACATTCAGTACTTC.

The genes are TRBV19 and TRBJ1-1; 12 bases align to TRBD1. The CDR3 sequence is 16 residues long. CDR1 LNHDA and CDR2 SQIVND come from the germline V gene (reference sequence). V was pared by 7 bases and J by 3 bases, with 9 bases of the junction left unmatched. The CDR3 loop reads CASTGTGGLVYTEAFF. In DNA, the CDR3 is TGTGCCAGTACCGGGACAGGGGGCTTGGTTTACACTGAAGCTTTCTTT. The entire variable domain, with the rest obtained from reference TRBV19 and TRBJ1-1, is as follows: DGGITQSPKYLFRKEGQNVTLSCEQNLNHDAMYWYRQDPGQGLRLIYYSQIVNDFQKGDIAEGYSVSREKKESFPLTVTSAQKNPTAFYLCASTGTGGLVYTEAFFGQGTRLTVV.

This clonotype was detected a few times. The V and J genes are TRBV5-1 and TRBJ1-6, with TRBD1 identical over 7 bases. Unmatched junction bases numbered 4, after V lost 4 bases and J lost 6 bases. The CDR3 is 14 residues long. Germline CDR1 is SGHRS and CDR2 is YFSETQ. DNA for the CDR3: TGCGCCAGCAGCATGGGACAGCCTAATTCACCCCTCCACTTT. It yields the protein CASSMGQPNSPLHF.

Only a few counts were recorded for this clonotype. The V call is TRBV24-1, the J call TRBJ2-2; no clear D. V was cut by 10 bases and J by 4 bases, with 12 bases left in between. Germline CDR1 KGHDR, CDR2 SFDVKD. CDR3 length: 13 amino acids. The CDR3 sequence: CATTKTGTGELFF. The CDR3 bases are TGTGCCACGACCAAGACTGGCACCGGGGAGCTGTTTTTT.

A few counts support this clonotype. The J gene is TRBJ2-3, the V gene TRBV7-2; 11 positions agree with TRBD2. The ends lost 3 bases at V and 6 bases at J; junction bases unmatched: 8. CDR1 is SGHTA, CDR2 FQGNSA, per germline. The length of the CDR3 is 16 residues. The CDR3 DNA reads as TGTGCCAGCAGCTTTGGTATGACTAGCGGGATTGATACGCAGTATTTT. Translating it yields CASSFGMTSGIDTQYF.

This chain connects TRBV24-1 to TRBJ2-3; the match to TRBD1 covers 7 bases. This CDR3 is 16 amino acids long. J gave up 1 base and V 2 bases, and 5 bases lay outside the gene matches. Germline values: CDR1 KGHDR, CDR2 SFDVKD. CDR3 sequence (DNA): TGTGCCACCAGTGATTCCTACAGGGGCGGCACAGATACGCAGTATTTT. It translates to CATSDSYRGGTDTQYF.

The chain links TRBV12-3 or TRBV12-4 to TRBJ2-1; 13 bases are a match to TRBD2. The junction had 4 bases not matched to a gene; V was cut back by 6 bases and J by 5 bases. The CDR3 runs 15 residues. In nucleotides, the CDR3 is TGTGCCAGCAGGCGACTAGCGGGAGGTCACAATGAGCAGTTCTTC. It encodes CASRRLAGGHNEQFF.

CDR3 residues: CSAHRDTTLGGYTF. The CDR3 nucleotides read TGCAGTGCCCACCGGGACACCACGCTGGGTGGCTACACCTTC. The J gene is TRBJ1-2, the V gene TRBV20-1, with TRBD1 as a possible D gene (6 bases). The germline V gene has CDR1 DFQATT and CDR2 SNEGSKA (reference sequence). Trimming removed 6 bases from V and 7 bases from J, with 21 bases in between. The CDR3 is 14 amino acids.

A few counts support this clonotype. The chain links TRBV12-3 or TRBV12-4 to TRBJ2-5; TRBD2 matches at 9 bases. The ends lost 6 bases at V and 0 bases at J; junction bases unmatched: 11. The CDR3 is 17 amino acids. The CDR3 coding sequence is TGTGCCAGCAGCCCCGGGAGGGCTAGCGGGAACCAAGAGACCCAGTACTTC. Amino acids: CASSPGRASGNQETQYF.

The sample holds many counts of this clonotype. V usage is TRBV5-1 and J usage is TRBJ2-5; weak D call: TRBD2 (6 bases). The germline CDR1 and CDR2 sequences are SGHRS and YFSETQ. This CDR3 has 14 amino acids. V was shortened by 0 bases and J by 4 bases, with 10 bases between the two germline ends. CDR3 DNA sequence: TGCGCCAGCAGCTTGGCCACCGGGGGAGAGACCCAGTACTTC. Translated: CASSLATGGETQYF.

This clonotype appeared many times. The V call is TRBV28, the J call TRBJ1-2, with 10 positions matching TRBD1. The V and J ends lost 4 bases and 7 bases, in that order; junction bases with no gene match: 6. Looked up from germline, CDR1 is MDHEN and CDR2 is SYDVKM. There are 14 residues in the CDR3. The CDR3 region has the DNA TGTGCCAGCAGTTGGGGACAGGGGTTGTCTGGCTACACCTTC. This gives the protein CASSWGQGLSGYTF.

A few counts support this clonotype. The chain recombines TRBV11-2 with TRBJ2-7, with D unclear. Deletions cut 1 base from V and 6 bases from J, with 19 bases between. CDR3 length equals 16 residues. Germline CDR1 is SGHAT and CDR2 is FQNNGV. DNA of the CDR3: TGTGCCAGCAGCTTAGGATTAGGGATGATGGCAGCCGAGCAGTACTTC. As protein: CASSLGLGMMAAEQYF.

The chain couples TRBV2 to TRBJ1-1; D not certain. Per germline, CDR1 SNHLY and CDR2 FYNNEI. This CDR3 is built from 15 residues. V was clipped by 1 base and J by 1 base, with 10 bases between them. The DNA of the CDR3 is TGTGCCAGCAGTGAAGGGGTTTCGGGGAACACTGAAGCTTTCTTT. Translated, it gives CASSEGVSGNTEAFF.

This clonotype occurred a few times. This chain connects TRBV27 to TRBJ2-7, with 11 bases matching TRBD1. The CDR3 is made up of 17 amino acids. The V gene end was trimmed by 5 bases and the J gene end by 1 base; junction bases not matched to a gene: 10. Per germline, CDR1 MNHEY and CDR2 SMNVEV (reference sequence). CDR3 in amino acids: CASSRPGTGGRSYEQYF. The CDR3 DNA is TGTGCCAGCAGTAGACCCGGGACAGGGGGGAGATCCTACGAGCAGTACTTC.

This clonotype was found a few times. The CDR3 is CASSLESPEQYF. CDR3 bases: TGTGCCAGCAGCTTAGAGTCCCCCGAGCAGTACTTC. The chain recombines TRBV7-9 with TRBJ2-7, with D unclear. CDR1 SEHNR and CDR2 FQNEAQ come from the germline V gene (reference sequence). CDR3 length: 12 residues. Between the trimmed V and J ends, which lost 1 base and 6 bases, there was a span of 7 bases.

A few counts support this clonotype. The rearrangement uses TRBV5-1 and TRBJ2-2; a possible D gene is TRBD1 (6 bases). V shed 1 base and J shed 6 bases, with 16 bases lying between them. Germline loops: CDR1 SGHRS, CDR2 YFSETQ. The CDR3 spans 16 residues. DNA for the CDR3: TGCGCCAGCAGCTTGTATACTAACAGGGACCCCGGGGAGCTGTTTTTT. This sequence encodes CASSLYTNRDPGELFF.

CDR3 region: CASNPGAGEQYF. The CDR3 nucleotides are TGCGCCAGCAACCCAGGGGCGGGCGAGCAGTACTTC. The chain combines TRBV5-1 with TRBJ2-7; D possibly corresponds to TRBD1 (6 bases). The CDR3 spans 12 residues. Between the trimmed V and J ends, which lost 6 bases and 6 bases, there was a span of 13 bases. Germline CDR1 reads SGHRS; CDR2 reads YFSETQ. The complete variable domain, with remaining parts taken from reference TRBV5-1 and TRBJ2-7, reads KAGVTQTPRYLIKTRGQQVTLSCSPISGHRSVSWYQQTPGQGLQFLFEYFSETQRNKGNFPGRFSGRQFSNSRSEMNVSTLELGDSALYLCASNPGAGEQYFGPGTRLTVT.

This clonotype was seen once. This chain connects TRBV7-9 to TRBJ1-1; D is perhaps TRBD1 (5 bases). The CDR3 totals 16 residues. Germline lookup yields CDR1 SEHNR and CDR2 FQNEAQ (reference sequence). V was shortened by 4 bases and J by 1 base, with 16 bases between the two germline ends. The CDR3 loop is CASSSPGGDRNTEAFF. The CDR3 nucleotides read TGTGCCAGCAGCTCCCCGGGGGGTGACAGGAACACTGAAGCTTTCTTT.

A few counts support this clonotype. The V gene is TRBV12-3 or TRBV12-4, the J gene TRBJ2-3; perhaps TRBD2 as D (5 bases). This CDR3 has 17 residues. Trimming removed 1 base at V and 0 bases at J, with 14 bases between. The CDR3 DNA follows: TGTGCCAGCAGTTTAGTCGTCAGGCGGACTAGCACAGATACGCAGTATTTT. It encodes CASSLVVRRTSTDTQYF.

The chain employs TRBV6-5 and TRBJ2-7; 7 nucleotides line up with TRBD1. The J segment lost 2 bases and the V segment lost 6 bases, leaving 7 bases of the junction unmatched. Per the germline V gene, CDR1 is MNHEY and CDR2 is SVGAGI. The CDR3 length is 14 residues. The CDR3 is CASRTRGRTYEQYF. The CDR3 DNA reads TGTGCCAGCAGAACGAGGGGGCGGACCTACGAGCAGTACTTC.

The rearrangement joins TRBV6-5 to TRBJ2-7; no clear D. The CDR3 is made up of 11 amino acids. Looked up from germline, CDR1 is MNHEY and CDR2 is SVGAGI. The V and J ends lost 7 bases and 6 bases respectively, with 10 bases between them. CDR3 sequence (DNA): TGTGCCAGCACCCAAGGGTCCGAGCAGTACTTC. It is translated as CASTQGSEQYF.

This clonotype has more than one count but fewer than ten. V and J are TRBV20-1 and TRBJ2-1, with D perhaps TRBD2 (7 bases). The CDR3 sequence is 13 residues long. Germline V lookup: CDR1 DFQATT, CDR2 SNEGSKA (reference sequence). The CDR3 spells CRPPGGTYNEQFF. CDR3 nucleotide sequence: TGCAGACCCCCGGGGGGCACCTACAATGAGCAGTTCTTC.